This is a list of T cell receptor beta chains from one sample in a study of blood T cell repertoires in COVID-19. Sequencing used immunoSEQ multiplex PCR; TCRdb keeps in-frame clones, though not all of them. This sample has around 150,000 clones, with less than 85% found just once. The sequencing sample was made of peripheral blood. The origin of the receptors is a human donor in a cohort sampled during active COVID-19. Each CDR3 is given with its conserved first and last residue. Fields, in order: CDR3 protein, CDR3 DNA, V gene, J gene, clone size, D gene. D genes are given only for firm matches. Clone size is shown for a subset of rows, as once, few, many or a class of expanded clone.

CDR3: CASSLEGRPSYEQYF
DNA: TGTGCCAGCAGTTTAGAAGGCAGACCTAGCTACGAGCAGTACTTC
V: TRBV27
J: TRBJ2-7
size: once
D: NA

CDR3: CASSSIQGEAFF
DNA: TGTGCCAGCAGTTCAATCCAGGGAGAAGCTTTCTTT
V: TRBV3-1/TRBV3-2
J: TRBJ1-1
size: NA
D: NA

CDR3: CASSLRQADDNSPLHF
DNA: TGCGCCAGCAGCTTGAGACAGGCTGACGATAATTCACCCCTCCACTTT
V: TRBV5-1
J: TRBJ1-6
size: few
D: NA

CDR3: CASSLHTSGGISTRYEQYF
DNA: TGTGCCAGCAGCTTACACACTAGCGGGGGTATTTCCACCCGCTACGAGCAGTACTTC
V: TRBV7-2
J: TRBJ2-7
size: few
D: TRBD2

CDR3: CASSLKRGDYEQYF
DNA: TGTGCCAGCAGCCTAAAGCGGGGGGATTACGAGCAGTACTTC
V: TRBV7-2
J: TRBJ2-7
size: NA
D: TRBD2

CDR3: CASSLKGVGEAFF
DNA: TGTGCCAGCAGCTTGAAAGGGGTGGGTGAAGCTTTCTTT
V: TRBV5-4
J: TRBJ1-1
size: NA
D: NA

CDR3: CASIEQAGGNEQFF
DNA: TGTGCCAGCATAGAACAGGCCGGGGGTAATGAGCAGTTCTTC
V: TRBV6-5
J: TRBJ2-1
size: NA
D: NA

CDR3: CASSAEAQAGRYGYTF
DNA: TGTGCCAGTAGCGCAGAAGCACAGGCGGGGAGGTATGGCTACACCTTC
V: TRBV19
J: TRBJ1-2
size: NA
D: NA

CDR3: CASSPTGSGGYTF
DNA: TGTGCCAGCAGCCCTACAGGGTCGGGCGGCTACACCTTC
V: TRBV9
J: TRBJ1-2
size: NA
D: NA

CDR3: CASSLATGGISPLHF
DNA: TGTGCCAGCAGCCTAGCTACAGGGGGTATTTCACCCCTCCACTTT
V: TRBV6-2/TRBV6-3
J: TRBJ1-6
size: NA
D: TRBD1

CDR3: CASSLGNRDRGNSPLHF
DNA: TGTGCCAGCAGCTTAGGGAACCGGGACAGGGGTAATTCACCCCTCCACTTT
V: TRBV11-2
J: TRBJ1-6
size: NA
D: TRBD1

CDR3: CASSSPTGGNQPQHF
DNA: TGTGCCAGCAGCTCCCCTACGGGAGGCAATCAGCCCCAGCATTTT
V: TRBV28
J: TRBJ1-5
size: once
D: NA

CDR3: CASDRGGNNEQFF
DNA: TGTGCCAGCGACCGTGGGGGGAACAATGAGCAGTTCTTC
V: TRBV3-1/TRBV3-2
J: TRBJ2-1
size: NA
D: NA

CDR3: CASSIASPSGGTDTQYF
DNA: TGTGCCAGTAGTATAGCCTCCCCTAGCGGGGGAACAGATACGCAGTATTTT
V: TRBV19
J: TRBJ2-3
size: NA
D: TRBD2

CDR3: CASSIGTVTYEQYF
DNA: TGTGCCAGCAGTATAGGGACTGTCACCTACGAGCAGTACTTC
V: TRBV6-5
J: TRBJ2-7
size: NA
D: NA

CDR3: CASRDGLANTGELFF
DNA: TGCGCCAGCAGGGACGGACTCGCGAACACCGGGGAGCTGTTTTTT
V: TRBV5-1
J: TRBJ2-2
size: NA
D: NA

CDR3: CASIRLGRAYTDTQYF
DNA: TGTGCCAGCATCCGGCTTGGGAGGGCTTACACAGATACGCAGTATTTT
V: TRBV11-3
J: TRBJ2-3
size: NA
D: TRBD2

CDR3: CASRIGGDGELFF
DNA: TGTGCCAGCAGGATAGGAGGGGACGGGGAGCTGTTTTTT
V: TRBV6-5
J: TRBJ2-2
size: NA
D: NA